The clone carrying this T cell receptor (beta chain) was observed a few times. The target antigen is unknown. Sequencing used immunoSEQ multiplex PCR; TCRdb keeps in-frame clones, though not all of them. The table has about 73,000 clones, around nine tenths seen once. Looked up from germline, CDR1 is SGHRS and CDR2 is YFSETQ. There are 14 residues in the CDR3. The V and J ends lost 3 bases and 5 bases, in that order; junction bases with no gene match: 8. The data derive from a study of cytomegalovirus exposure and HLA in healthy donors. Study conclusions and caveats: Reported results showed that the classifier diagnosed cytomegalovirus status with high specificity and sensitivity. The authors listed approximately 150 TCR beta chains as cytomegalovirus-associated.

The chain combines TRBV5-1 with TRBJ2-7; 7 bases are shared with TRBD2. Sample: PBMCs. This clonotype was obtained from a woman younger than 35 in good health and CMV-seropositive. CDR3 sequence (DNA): TGCGCCAGCAGCTGGGGGGGAGACGGGGACGAGCAGTACTTC. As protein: CASSWGGDGDEQYF. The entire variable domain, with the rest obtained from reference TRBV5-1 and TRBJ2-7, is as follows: KAGVTQTPRYLIKTRGQQVTLSCSPISGHRSVSWYQQTPGQGLQFLFEYFSETQRNKGNFPGRFSGRQFSNSRSEMNVSTLELGDSALYLCASSWGGDGDEQYFGPGTRLTVT.